Listed below are T cell receptor beta chains from one sample, sequenced in a study of blood T cell repertoires in COVID-19. Profiling relied on immunoSEQ multiplex PCR, and the TCRdb table lists in-frame clones only, not all of them. Here the sample spans 150,000 to 200,000 clones, 87% being singletons. Specimen: peripheral blood. These receptors all come from a woman between 50 and 59 years old with acute or convalescent COVID-19. CDR3s include the opening cysteine and the closing phenylalanine or tryptophan. The D gene is left open where the match is weak. Clone size is not always given. Where it is, it says once, few, many or a class for expanded clones.

J gene: TRBJ2-3
D gene: NA
clone size: NA
V gene: TRBV11-2
CDR3 protein: CASSLNGPDTQYF
CDR3 DNA: TGTGCCAGCAGCTTAAATGGGCCAGATACGCAGTATTTT

J gene: TRBJ1-5
D gene: NA
clone size: NA
V gene: TRBV29-1
CDR3 protein: CSVEWGDSNQPQHF
CDR3 DNA: TGCAGCGTTGAATGGGGGGATAGCAATCAGCCCCAGCATTTT

J gene: TRBJ1-4
D gene: NA
clone size: once
V gene: TRBV10-3
CDR3 protein: CAISEGRGPNEKLFF
CDR3 DNA: TGTGCCATCAGTGAGGGGAGGGGACCTAATGAAAAACTGTTTTTT

J gene: TRBJ2-2
D gene: NA
clone size: NA
V gene: TRBV9
CDR3 protein: CASSVRATGELFF
CDR3 DNA: TGTGCCAGCAGCGTAAGAGCCACCGGGGAGCTGTTTTTT

J gene: TRBJ1-5
D gene: NA
clone size: NA
V gene: TRBV9
CDR3 protein: CASSVDWAGQPQHF
CDR3 DNA: TGTGCCAGCAGCGTAGACTGGGCCGGTCAGCCCCAGCATTTT

J gene: TRBJ1-3
D gene: TRBD1
clone size: NA
V gene: TRBV6-6
CDR3 protein: CASCTGDASGNTIYF
CDR3 DNA: TGTGCCAGCTGTACAGGGGACGCTTCTGGAAACACCATATATTTT

J gene: TRBJ1-1
D gene: NA
clone size: NA
V gene: TRBV5-1
CDR3 protein: CASSSRAGIGEAEAFF
CDR3 DNA: TGCGCCAGCAGCTCCCGCGCGGGTATCGGGGAGGCTGAAGCTTTCTTT

J gene: TRBJ2-7
D gene: TRBD1
clone size: NA
V gene: TRBV5-4
CDR3 protein: CASSLWTGLSEQYF
CDR3 DNA: TGTGCCAGCAGCCTATGGACAGGGTTAAGCGAGCAGTACTTC

J gene: TRBJ1-1
D gene: NA
clone size: NA
V gene: TRBV12-1
CDR3 protein: CASRRQVEAFF
CDR3 DNA: TGTGCCTCGCGGAGACAGGTTGAAGCTTTCTTT

J gene: TRBJ2-7
D gene: TRBD1
clone size: NA
V gene: TRBV5-1
CDR3 protein: CASSSDRVGRYEQYF
CDR3 DNA: TGCGCCAGCAGCTCGGACAGGGTCGGTAGGTACGAGCAGTACTTC

J gene: TRBJ1-1
D gene: NA
clone size: NA
V gene: TRBV7-2
CDR3 protein: CASSFRVLTEAFF
CDR3 DNA: TGTGCCAGCAGCTTCCGGGTGTTAACTGAAGCTTTCTTT

J gene: TRBJ2-3
D gene: NA
clone size: NA
V gene: TRBV19
CDR3 protein: CASSMGAGRTDTQYF
CDR3 DNA: TGTGCCAGTAGTATGGGAGCGGGCCGCACAGATACGCAGTATTTT

J gene: TRBJ2-5
D gene: NA
clone size: once
V gene: TRBV29-1
CDR3 protein: CSVDGGEETQYF
CDR3 DNA: TGCAGCGTTGACGGAGGGGAAGAGACCCAGTACTTC

J gene: TRBJ2-2
D gene: NA
clone size: NA
V gene: TRBV14
CDR3 protein: CASSQEGSANTGELFF
CDR3 DNA: TGTGCCAGCAGCCAAGAGGGCAGTGCGAACACCGGGGAGCTGTTTTTT

J gene: TRBJ1-1
D gene: TRBD1
clone size: NA
V gene: TRBV30
CDR3 protein: CAWSTGGNTEAFF
CDR3 DNA: TGTGCCTGGTCTACAGGGGGCAACACTGAAGCTTTCTTT

J gene: TRBJ1-1
D gene: TRBD1
clone size: NA
V gene: TRBV10-3
CDR3 protein: CAISEGQVNTEAFF
CDR3 DNA: TGTGCCATCAGTGAAGGACAGGTGAACACTGAAGCTTTCTTT

J gene: TRBJ2-3
D gene: NA
clone size: once
V gene: TRBV18
CDR3 protein: CASSNLEADTQYF
CDR3 DNA: TGTGCCAGCTCAAACCTTGAGGCAGATACGCAGTATTTT